This entry is about one TCR beta chain. This entry belongs to a study of cytomegalovirus exposure and HLA in healthy donors. Germline V CDR1 and CDR2: MNHEY, SMNVEV (reference sequence). Trimming cost V 0 bases and J 3 bases, with 7 bases left between them. CDR3 length: 14 residues. Primers included in the PCR were 60 Vbeta and 13 Jbeta primers. Sequencing was performed with immunoSEQ multiplex PCR; in TCRdb, only in-frame clones are kept and a portion is missing. Among 60,000 to 75,000 clones listed, about 76% were seen once. V and J are TRBV27 and TRBJ2-3, with D perhaps TRBD2 (6 bases). This receptor was taken from a man aged 50-59 years in good health and CMV-seronegative. The sequenced sample consisted of PBMCs. The CDR3: CASSLSEGTDTQYF. The CDR3, as DNA: TGTGCCAGCAGTTTATCGGAGGGGACAGATACGCAGTATTTT.